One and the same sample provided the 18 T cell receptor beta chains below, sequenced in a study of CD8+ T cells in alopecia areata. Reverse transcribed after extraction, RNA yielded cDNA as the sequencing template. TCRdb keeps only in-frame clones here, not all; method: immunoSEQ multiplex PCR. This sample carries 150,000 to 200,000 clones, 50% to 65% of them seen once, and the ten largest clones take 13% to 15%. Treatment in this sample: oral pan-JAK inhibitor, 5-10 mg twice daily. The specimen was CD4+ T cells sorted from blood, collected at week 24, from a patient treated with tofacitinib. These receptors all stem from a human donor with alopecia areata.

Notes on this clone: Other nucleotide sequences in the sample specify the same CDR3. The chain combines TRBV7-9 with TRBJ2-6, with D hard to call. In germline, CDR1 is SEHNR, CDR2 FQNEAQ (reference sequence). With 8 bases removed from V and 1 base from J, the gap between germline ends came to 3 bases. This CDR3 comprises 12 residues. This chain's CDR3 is CASASGANVLTF. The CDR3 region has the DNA TGTGCCAGCGCTTCTGGGGCCAACGTCCTGACTTTC.

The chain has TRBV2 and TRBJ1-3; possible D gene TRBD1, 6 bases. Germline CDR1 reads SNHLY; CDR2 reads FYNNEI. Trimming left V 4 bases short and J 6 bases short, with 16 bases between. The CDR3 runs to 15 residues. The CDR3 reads CASSVTQGNANTIYF. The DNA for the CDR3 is TGTGCCAGCAGTGTAACACAGGGCAATGCAAACACCATATATTTT.

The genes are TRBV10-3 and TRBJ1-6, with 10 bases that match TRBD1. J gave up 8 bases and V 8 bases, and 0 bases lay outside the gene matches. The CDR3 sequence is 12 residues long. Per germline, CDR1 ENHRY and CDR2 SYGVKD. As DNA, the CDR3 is TGTGCCATCGGGACAGGGGATTCACCCCTCCACTTT. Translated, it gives CAIGTGDSPLHF.

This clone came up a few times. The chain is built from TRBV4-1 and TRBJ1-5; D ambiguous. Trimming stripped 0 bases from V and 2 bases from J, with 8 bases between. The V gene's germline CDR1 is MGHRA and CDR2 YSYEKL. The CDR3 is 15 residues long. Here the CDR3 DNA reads TGCGCCAGCAGCCAAGATGAGACCCGCAATCAGCCCCAGCATTTT. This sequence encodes CASSQDETRNQPQHF.

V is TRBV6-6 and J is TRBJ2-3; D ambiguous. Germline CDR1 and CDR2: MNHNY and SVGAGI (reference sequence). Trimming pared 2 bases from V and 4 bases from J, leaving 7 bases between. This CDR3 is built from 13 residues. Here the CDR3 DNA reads TGTGCCAGCAGTTACGAGCTCGCAGATACGCAGTATTTT. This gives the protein CASSYELADTQYF.

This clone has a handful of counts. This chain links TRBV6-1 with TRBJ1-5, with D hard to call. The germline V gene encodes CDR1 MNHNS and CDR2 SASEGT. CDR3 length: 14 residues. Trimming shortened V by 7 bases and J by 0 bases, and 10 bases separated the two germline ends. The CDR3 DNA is TGTGCCAGCAAGACGTCCTCTAGCAATCAGCCCCAGCATTTT. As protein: CASKTSSSNQPQHF.

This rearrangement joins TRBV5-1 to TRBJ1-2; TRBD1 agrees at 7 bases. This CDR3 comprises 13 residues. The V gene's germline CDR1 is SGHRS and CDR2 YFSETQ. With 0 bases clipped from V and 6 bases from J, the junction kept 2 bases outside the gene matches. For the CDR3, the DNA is TGCGCCAGCAGCTTGGAGACAGGGCATGGCTACACCTTC. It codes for CASSLETGHGYTF. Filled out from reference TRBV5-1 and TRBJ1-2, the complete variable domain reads KAGVTQTPRYLIKTRGQQVTLSCSPISGHRSVSWYQQTPGQGLQFLFEYFSETQRNKGNFPGRFSGRQFSNSRSEMNVSTLELGDSALYLCASSLETGHGYTFGSGTRLTVV.

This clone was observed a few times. CDR3 residues: CSVGVRGEQYF. The CDR3 DNA reads as TGCAGCGTAGGCGTACGAGGTGAGCAGTACTTC. The chain combines TRBV29-1 with TRBJ2-7; no clear D gene. The CDR3 has 11 amino acids. Germline V gene data show CDR1 as SQVTM and CDR2 as ANQGSEA. Trimming cost V 6 bases and J 7 bases, with 13 bases left between them.

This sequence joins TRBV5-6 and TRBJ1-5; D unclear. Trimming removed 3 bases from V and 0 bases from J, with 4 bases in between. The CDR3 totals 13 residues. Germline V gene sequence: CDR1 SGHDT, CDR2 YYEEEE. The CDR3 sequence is CASSSYSNQPQHF. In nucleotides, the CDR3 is TGTGCCAGCAGCTCCTATAGCAATCAGCCCCAGCATTTT.

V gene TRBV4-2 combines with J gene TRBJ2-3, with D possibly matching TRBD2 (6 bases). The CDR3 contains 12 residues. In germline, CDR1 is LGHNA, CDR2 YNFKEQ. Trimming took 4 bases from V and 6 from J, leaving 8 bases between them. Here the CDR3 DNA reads TGTGCCAGCAGCCCCCTAGCGGATACGCAGTATTTT. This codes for CASSPLADTQYF.

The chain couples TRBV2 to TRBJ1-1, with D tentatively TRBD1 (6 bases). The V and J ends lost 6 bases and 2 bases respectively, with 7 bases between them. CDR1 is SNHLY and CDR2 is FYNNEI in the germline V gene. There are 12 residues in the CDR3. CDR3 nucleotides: TGTGCCAGCAGGGACAGTAACACTGAAGCTTTCTTT. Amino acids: CASRDSNTEAFF.

The CDR3 is CAWKPGGGTDTQYF. In nucleotides, the CDR3 is TGTGCCTGGAAGCCCGGGGGGGGCACAGATACGCAGTATTTT. The rearrangement joins TRBV30 to TRBJ2-3, with 8 nucleotides matching TRBD2. This CDR3 is built from 14 residues. Germline lookup yields CDR1 GTSNPN and CDR2 SVGIG (reference sequence). V lost 4 bases, J lost 1 base, and 4 bases stayed unmatched.

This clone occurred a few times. CDR3 region: CASSFEEEGTDTQYF. For the CDR3, the DNA is TGTGCCAGCAGCTTCGAGGAGGAAGGCACAGATACGCAGTATTTT. The V gene is TRBV7-9, the J gene TRBJ2-3, with D tentatively TRBD2 (5 bases). Per germline, CDR1 SEHNR and CDR2 FQNEAQ (reference sequence). This CDR3 spans 15 amino acids. Trimming shortened V by 3 bases and J by 1 base, and 11 bases separated the two germline ends. Combining the CDR3 with reference TRBV7-9 and TRBJ2-3 gives the whole variable domain DTGVSQNPRHKITKRGQNVTFRCDPISEHNRLYWYRQTLGQGPEFLTYFQNEAQLEKSRLLSDRFSAERPKGSFSTLEIQRTEQGDSAMYLCASSFEEEGTDTQYFGPGTRLTVL.

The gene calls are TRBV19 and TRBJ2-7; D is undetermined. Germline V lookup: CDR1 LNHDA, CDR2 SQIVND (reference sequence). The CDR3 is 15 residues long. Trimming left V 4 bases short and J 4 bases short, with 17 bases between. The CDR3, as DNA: TGTGCCAGTAGTAACTTAGGACGGAGCAAGTACGAGCAGTACTTC. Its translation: CASSNLGRSKYEQYF.

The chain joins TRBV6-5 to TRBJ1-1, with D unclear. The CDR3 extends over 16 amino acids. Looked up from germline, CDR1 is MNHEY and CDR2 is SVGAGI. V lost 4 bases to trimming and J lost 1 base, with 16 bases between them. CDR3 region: CASSLQPQAKNTEAFF. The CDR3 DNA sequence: TGTGCCAGCAGTTTACAACCTCAGGCAAAGAACACTGAAGCTTTCTTT.

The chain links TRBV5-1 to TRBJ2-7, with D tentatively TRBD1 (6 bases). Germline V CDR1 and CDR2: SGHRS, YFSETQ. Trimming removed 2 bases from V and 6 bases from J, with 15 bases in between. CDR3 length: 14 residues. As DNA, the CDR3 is TGCGCCAGCAGCTTACGACAGGTTGTTGGCGAGCAGTACTTC. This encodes CASSLRQVVGEQYF.

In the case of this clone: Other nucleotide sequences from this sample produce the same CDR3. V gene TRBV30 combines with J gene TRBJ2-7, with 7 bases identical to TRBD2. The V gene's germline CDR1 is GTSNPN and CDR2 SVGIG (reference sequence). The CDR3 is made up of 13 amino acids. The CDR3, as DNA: TGTGCCTGGAACCAGAAACGGGGACTGGCGGGGGAGGTC. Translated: CAWNQKRGLAGEV.

The CDR3 nucleotides read TGTGCCAGCAGCTTGGATGTCAGGGGGGAGACCCAGTACTTC. It is translated as CASSLDVRGETQYF. The rearrangement joins TRBV5-6 to TRBJ2-5; TRBD1 aligns across 7 bases. The V and J ends lost 0 bases and 5 bases, in that order; junction bases with no gene match: 4. The CDR3 contains 14 residues. Germline V CDR1 and CDR2: SGHDT, YYEEEE.